These 26 T cell receptor beta chains share one sample of origin, sequenced in a study of cytomegalovirus exposure and HLA in healthy donors. A multiplex PCR was run with 60 Vbeta primers and 13 Jbeta primers. Here immunoSEQ multiplex PCR was the method, and the copy in TCRdb shows in-frame clones only, minus some. The data show roughly 93,000 clones, over 65% seen once. The specimen was PBMCs. The receptors originated from a male donor in good health and CMV-seronegative.

This chain uses TRBV5-1 with TRBJ1-1, with TRBD1 matching 10 bases. Unmatched junction bases numbered 12, after V lost 0 bases and J lost 4 bases. The CDR3 consists of 18 residues. Per germline, CDR1 SGHRS and CDR2 YFSETQ. CDR3: CASSLGTRDRGSSTEAFF. The CDR3 coding sequence is TGCGCCAGCAGCTTGGGTACCCGGGACAGGGGCTCTAGCACTGAAGCTTTCTTT.

This clone was counted a few times. The genes are TRBV29-1 and TRBJ2-5; possibly TRBD1 for D (5 bases). The V and J ends lost 4 bases and 2 bases respectively, with 8 bases between them. Germline CDR1 SQVTM, CDR2 ANQGSEA. This CDR3 contains 12 residues. The CDR3 sequence is CSVVTAQETQYF. CDR3 in DNA: TGCAGCGTTGTGACAGCTCAAGAGACCCAGTACTTC.

This clone was observed a handful of times. The J gene is TRBJ2-7, the V gene TRBV6-6; 7 bases map to TRBD2. The V segment lost 2 bases and the J segment 4 bases; nucleotides outside the gene matches: 8. The CDR3 has 15 amino acids. The germline V gene encodes CDR1 MNHNY and CDR2 SVGAGI (reference sequence). CDR3 residues: CASSYNAASGYEQYF. Here the CDR3 DNA reads TGTGCCAGCAGTTACAACGCTGCTAGCGGATACGAGCAGTACTTC.

This chain uses TRBV28 with TRBJ2-1; 9 bases are a match to TRBD2. The V gene end was trimmed by 3 bases and the J gene end by 1 base; junction bases not matched to a gene: 1. CDR1 is MDHEN, CDR2 SYDVKM, per germline. This CDR3 spans 15 amino acids. CDR3 loop: CASSFAGGSYNEQFF. DNA of the CDR3: TGTGCCAGCAGTTTTGCGGGAGGGTCCTACAATGAGCAGTTCTTC. The whole variable domain, remainder taken from reference TRBV28 and TRBJ2-1, is DVKVTQSSRYLVKRTGEKVFLECVQDMDHENMFWYRQDPGLGLRLIYFSYDVKMKEKGDIPEGYSVSREKKERFSLILESASTNQTSMYLCASSFAGGSYNEQFFGPGTRLTVL.

This clone was observed once. The chain employs TRBV7-2 and TRBJ2-7; 9 positions match TRBD2. Losses at the gene ends were 6 bases for V and 0 bases for J; bases not matched to a gene: 6. The length of the CDR3 is 15 residues. The germline V gene has CDR1 SGHTA and CDR2 FQGNSA. The CDR3 region is CASSLTSGSSYEQYF. DNA of the CDR3: TGTGCCAGCAGTCTAACTAGCGGGTCCTCCTACGAGCAGTACTTC. The complete variable domain, with remaining parts taken from reference TRBV7-2 and TRBJ2-7, reads GAGVSQSPSNKVTEKGKDVELRCDPISGHTALYWYRQSLGQGLEFLIYFQGNSAPDKSGLPSDRFSAERTGGSVSTLTIQRTQQEDSAVYLCASSLTSGSSYEQYFGPGTRLTVT.

This clone was seen a few times. The V gene is TRBV5-6, the J gene TRBJ2-3; 10 bases align to TRBD2. The ends lost 4 bases at V and 2 bases at J; junction bases unmatched: 7. Germline CDR1 and CDR2: SGHDT and YYEEEE. This CDR3 has 16 amino acids. CDR3 in amino acids: CASSQRTSGYTDTQYF. The CDR3 bases are TGTGCCAGCAGCCAAAGGACTAGCGGATACACAGATACGCAGTATTTT.

The V call is TRBV7-6, the J call TRBJ1-1; 9 bases are a match to TRBD1. V lost 1 base, J lost 0 bases, and 3 bases stayed unmatched. The CDR3 is 16 amino acids. Germline loops: CDR1 SGHVS, CDR2 FNYEAQ. The chain's CDR3 is CASSLGTGVLNTEAFF. In nucleotides, the CDR3 is TGTGCCAGCAGCTTAGGGACAGGGGTATTGAACACTGAAGCTTTCTTT.

The genes are TRBV7-3 and TRBJ2-7; possibly TRBD2 for D (5 bases). This CDR3 contains 16 residues. Germline CDR1 SGHTA, CDR2 FQGTGA. V was pared by 5 bases and J by 3 bases, with 20 bases between. The CDR3 region is CASSPDGGSGYYEQYF. The CDR3 coding sequence is TGTGCCAGCAGCCCCGACGGTGGGAGCGGTTACTACGAGCAGTACTTC.

The chain couples TRBV27 to TRBJ1-6; unclear D gene. Germline loops: CDR1 MNHEY, CDR2 SMNVEV (reference sequence). This CDR3 comprises 12 residues. The V and J ends lost 3 bases and 6 bases respectively, with 3 bases between them. This CDR3 reads CASSFGNSPLHF. For the CDR3, the DNA is TGTGCCAGCAGTTTCGGTAATTCACCCCTCCACTTT.

The chain links TRBV6-6 to TRBJ2-7; 7 bases are a match to TRBD1. V dropped 2 bases and J dropped 2; count of bases not matched to a gene: 0. Looked up from germline, CDR1 is MNHNY and CDR2 is SVGAGI (reference sequence). This CDR3 is 13 amino acids long. CDR3 amino acids: CASSYQGAYEQYF. The CDR3 coding sequence is TGTGCCAGCAGTTACCAGGGGGCCTACGAGCAGTACTTC.

The chain combines TRBV28 with TRBJ1-1; D is perhaps TRBD1 (5 bases). The V end was cut by 7 bases, the J end by 5 bases, with 11 bases between. Germline V gene lookup returns CDR1 MDHEN and CDR2 SYDVKM. The CDR3 runs 12 residues. CDR3: CASKEGRTEAFF. The CDR3 DNA reads as TGTGCCAGCAAGGAGGGGAGAACTGAAGCTTTCTTT.

V gene TRBV6-1 combines with J gene TRBJ1-5, with D possibly TRBD1 on 6 matching bases. The CDR3 extends over 15 amino acids. Trimming stripped 2 bases from V and 7 bases from J, with 15 bases between. Germline CDR1 MNHNS, CDR2 SASEGT. The CDR3 DNA is TGTGCCAGCAGTGAATTTCAGGGGAGTTGGCAGCCCCAGCATTTT. Its protein product is CASSEFQGSWQPQHF.

This clone was recorded a few times. The J gene is TRBJ2-7, the V gene TRBV6-5, with unresolved D. The CDR3 contains 15 residues. V was shortened by 2 bases and J by 2 bases, with 13 bases between the two germline ends. CDR1 MNHEY and CDR2 SVGAGI come from the germline V gene. CDR3 loop: CASSYRFEFTYEQYF. The DNA of the CDR3 is TGTGCCAGCAGTTACCGCTTCGAGTTCACCTACGAGCAGTACTTC.

This clone has a handful of counts. The chain uses TRBV5-1 and TRBJ2-5, with D possibly TRBD1 on 5 matching bases. The V end lost 3 bases, the J end lost 5 bases, and 14 bases lay between the germline ends. The length of the CDR3 is 14 residues. From germline, CDR1 is SGHRS and CDR2 YFSETQ. The CDR3 DNA follows: TGCGCCAGCAGCTCAGGGCCCCCCGAGGAGACCCAGTACTTC. Its translation: CASSSGPPEETQYF.

The rearrangement links TRBV5-1 to TRBJ1-3, with a possible D match to TRBD1 (5 bases). CDR1 is SGHRS and CDR2 is YFSETQ in the germline V gene. V lost 0 bases to trimming and J lost 1 base, with 14 bases between them. This CDR3 comprises 17 residues. The CDR3 bases are TGCGCCAGCAGCTTGGATTCGGGGGGTCTGTCTGGAAACACCATATATTTT. Translation gives CASSLDSGGLSGNTIYF.

The chain is built from TRBV29-1 and TRBJ2-3; 14 nucleotides line up with TRBD2. The CDR3 loop spans 14 amino acids. Looked up from germline, CDR1 is SQVTM and CDR2 is ANQGSEA. V gave up 6 bases and J gave up 9 bases; unmatched junction bases: 8. CDR3 in DNA: TGCAGCGTCCGACTAGCGGGAGGGCCCGAAACGCAGTATTTT. This encodes CSVRLAGGPETQYF.

The chain combines TRBV7-2 with TRBJ2-5; tentative D call: TRBD1 (6 bases). The ends were cut back, 5 bases at V and 5 bases at J, with 21 bases in the middle. The CDR3 has 16 residues. CDR1 is SGHTA, CDR2 FQGNSA, per germline. The CDR3 region has the DNA TGTGCCAGCAGCCGGCCAGGGGTGCTGCGCGGCGAGACCCAGTACTTC. Protein: CASSRPGVLRGETQYF.

The J gene is TRBJ1-1, the V gene TRBV30; D gene unclear. Germline V CDR1 and CDR2: GTSNPN, SVGIG (reference sequence). CDR3 length: 11 amino acids. V shed 0 bases and J shed 7 bases, with 6 bases lying between them. DNA for the CDR3: TGTGCCTGGAGTGTAGGCGGTGAAGCTTTCTTT. Translation: CAWSVGGEAFF.

The rearrangement uses TRBV6-5 and TRBJ2-1; perhaps TRBD1 as D (6 bases). The germline CDR1 and CDR2 sequences are MNHEY and SVGAGI. Trimming stripped 6 bases from V and 9 bases from J, with 12 bases between. CDR3 size: 12 residues. The CDR3 nucleotides are TGTGCCAGCAGGACCGGGACACTTGAGCAGTTCTTC. Translating it yields CASRTGTLEQFF.

V is TRBV4-3 and J is TRBJ1-2; TRBD1 matches 10 bases. The CDR3 totals 17 residues. In germline, CDR1 is LGHNA, CDR2 YSLEER. V shed 0 bases, J shed 4 bases, and the junction held 8 bases outside the gene matches. The CDR3 loop is CASSQDQGTGAFYGYTF. The CDR3 DNA reads TGCGCCAGCAGCCAAGATCAGGGGACAGGGGCCTTCTATGGCTACACCTTC.

The gene calls are TRBV27 and TRBJ2-7; D is unclear. The V gene's germline CDR1 is MNHEY and CDR2 SMNVEV (reference sequence). CDR3 length: 15 residues. V lost 5 bases, J lost 0 bases, and 14 bases lay in between. CDR3 sequence (DNA): TGTGCCAGCAGTAAGCGTCGGATAGTCTCCTACGAGCAGTACTTC. It codes for CASSKRRIVSYEQYF.

The chain uses TRBV28 and TRBJ1-2; D possibly corresponds to TRBD1 (5 bases). V was shortened by 6 bases and J by 5 bases, with 19 bases between the two germline ends. CDR3 length equals 15 residues. The germline CDR1 and CDR2 sequences are MDHEN and SYDVKM. The CDR3 reads CASSPGGEALYGYTF. As DNA, the CDR3 is TGTGCCAGCAGCCCCGGGGGGGAAGCACTGTATGGCTACACCTTC.

The J gene is TRBJ1-3, the V gene TRBV25-1; TRBD1 might be the D (6 bases). The CDR3 consists of 16 residues. Germline values: CDR1 MGHDK, CDR2 SYGVNS. The germline V and J ends were trimmed by 3 bases and 2 bases, with 14 bases remaining between them. The CDR3 here is CASSDIYRAPGNTIYF. CDR3 DNA: TGTGCCAGCAGTGATATCTACAGGGCACCTGGAAACACCATATATTTT.

V and J are TRBV29-1 and TRBJ2-1, with 10 bases matching TRBD1. The CDR3 spans 13 residues. Germline trimming cut 6 bases from V and 9 bases from J; bases unmatched to any gene: 8. Germline loops: CDR1 SQVTM, CDR2 ANQGSEA. CDR3 nucleotides: TGCAGCGTCCCCTGGGACAGGGGCGGTGAGCAGTTCTTC. Its protein is CSVPWDRGGEQFF.

The sample holds a few counts of this clone. V is TRBV7-2 and J is TRBJ2-3; TRBD2 matches 14 bases. V lost 3 bases to trimming and J lost 6 bases; unmatched junction nucleotides: 8. This CDR3 is built from 17 residues. Germline loops: CDR1 SGHTA, CDR2 FQGNSA. CDR3 loop: CASSLGTSGSGIDTQYF. DNA for the CDR3: TGTGCCAGCAGCTTGGGGACTAGCGGGAGTGGTATTGATACGCAGTATTTT.

This chain connects TRBV7-2 to TRBJ1-1; 7 nucleotides agree with TRBD1. Per germline, CDR1 SGHTA and CDR2 FQGNSA. CDR3 length: 14 amino acids. The V segment lost 4 bases and the J segment 3 bases; nucleotides outside the gene matches: 5. The CDR3 spells CASSSGGSYTEAFF. In DNA, the CDR3 is TGTGCCAGCAGCTCAGGGGGGTCGTACACTGAAGCTTTCTTT.